This T cell receptor (beta chain) was sequenced during a study of Ad26.COV2.S vaccination and SARS-CoV-2 variants. Study-level information: It was the COV1001 Ad26.COV2.S trial arm that included the donor. Doses of Ad26.COV2.S were injected into muscle once or twice, 56 days apart. General study points: Spike-specific TCR breadth ran higher among vaccine recipients than placebo recipients.

This clone was recorded at least ten times. Its antigen is unknown. Treatment noted: around 19 received Ad26.COV2.S at low or high dose, single or two shots; about 5 received placebo; per-sample allocation not given. All samples were drawn on day 63, counting from the first vaccine or placebo injection. An Ad26 vector that expressed Wuhan-strain SARS-CoV-2 spike constituted the vaccine. Germline assignment: CDR1 MNHEY and CDR2 SVGEGT. Trimming removed 6 bases from V and 8 bases from J; junction bases left unmatched: 10. CDR3 size: 14 residues. The protocol was immunoSEQ multiplex PCR, while the TCRdb copy is restricted to in-frame clones and leaves out a portion. This sample has around 240,000 clones, with over 75% found just once.

The clonotype was recovered from a person aged 18 to 65 who received the Ad26.COV2.S COVID-19 vaccine or a placebo. The sequences come from peripheral blood, collected in a trial of Ad26.COV2.S vaccine versus placebo. V is TRBV6-2 or TRBV6-3 and J is TRBJ2-1; 7 nucleotides align to TRBD2. CDR3 residues: CASSEGLEVDEQFF. Here the CDR3 DNA reads TGTGCCAGCAGCGAAGGACTAGAAGTCGATGAGCAGTTCTTC.